The sequence of this TCR beta chain was determined in a study of T cells in tumors after PD-1 blockade. On the study more broadly: Excluded were patients with checkpoint blockade, immunosuppressants, or radiotherapy or other anti-cancer therapy within 4 weeks.

The repertoire was sequenced with immunoSEQ multiplex PCR; TCRdb's copy has only in-frame clones and lacks some. The sample shows approximately 59,000 clones, around 80% of them seen only once. This CDR3 is built from 13 residues. The germline gives CDR1 LGHDT, CDR2 YNNKEL (reference sequence). V lost 2 bases and J lost 3, with 7 bases in between. The sample consisted of PBMCs, taken before anti-PD-1 treatment. The rearrangement uses TRBV3-1 (or the pseudogene TRBV3-2) and TRBJ1-1; no clear D. The TCR sequence derives from a human donor with basal cell carcinoma. CDR3 nucleotide sequence: TGTGCCAGCAGCCAACGCGGGGACACTGAAGCTTTCTTT. As protein: CASSQRGDTEAFF.